These 7 T cell receptor beta chains were all obtained from the same sample, sequenced in a study of beta chain features in type 1 diabetes. Overall study findings and caveats: Type 1 diabetes patients had TCRB CDR3s that were shorter (moderately but significantly so) in all four CD4+ subsets.

No antigen has been assigned to these receptors. cDNA synthesis used the whole RNA isolate, giving expressed TCRB sequences. The repertoire was sequenced with immunoSEQ multiplex PCR; TCRdb's copy has only in-frame clones and lacks some. The table has more than 300,000 clones, around an eighth seen once; the top ten hold approximately 0.011%. Material: naive CD4+ T cells from blood. The receptors derive from a woman aged 18-30 years with type 1 diabetes.

This clone showed up just a few times. CDR3 DNA: TGTGCCAGCATCCGTTCGGCTAGCGGGGGCACGCAGTATTTT. Translating gives CASIRSASGGTQYF. The chain links TRBV6-6 to TRBJ2-3, with 10 bases identical to TRBD2. Trimming at V came to 7 bases and at J to 9 bases, leaving 10 bases not matched to a gene. This CDR3 contains 14 residues. The germline V gene encodes CDR1 MNHNY and CDR2 SVGAGI (reference sequence).

CDR3 in DNA: TGTGCCAGCAGCGTAGGATTAGCGGGGGGGCTCGGGGAGCTGTTTTTT. Its protein product is CASSVGLAGGLGELFF. The chain recombines TRBV9 with TRBJ2-2; the match to TRBD2 covers 11 bases. CDR3 length: 16 amino acids. The ends lost 0 bases at V and 7 bases at J; junction bases unmatched: 5. The germline gives CDR1 SGDLS, CDR2 YYNGEE.

This clone has more than one count but fewer than ten. The rearrangement uses TRBV11-3 and TRBJ1-1, with 7 bases identical to TRBD1. The CDR3 length is 16 residues. The trim removed 5 bases at V and 6 bases at J, leaving 15 bases unmatched. The germline V gene has CDR1 SGHNT and CDR2 YENEEA. The CDR3, as DNA: TGTGCCAGCAGCCCTACTACAGGGGACAGTGGGTCTGAAGCTTTCTTT. Protein sequence: CASSPTTGDSGSEAFF.

The chain recombines TRBV18 with TRBJ2-3; 7 positions match TRBD2. The V and J ends lost 2 bases and 0 bases, in that order; junction bases with no gene match: 5. The germline V gene encodes CDR1 KGHSH and CDR2 LQKENI. CDR3 length equals 16 residues. CDR3 nucleotide sequence: TGTGCCAGCTCACCAAGGAGCGGGGCTAGCACAGATACGCAGTATTTT. It is translated as CASSPRSGASTDTQYF.

This clone showed up just a few times. V and J are TRBV25-1 and TRBJ1-2; tentative D call: TRBD1 (5 bases). Germline CDR1 MGHDK, CDR2 SYGVNS. The germline V and J ends were trimmed by 2 bases and 3 bases, with 13 bases remaining between them. The CDR3 runs 15 residues. CDR3 coding DNA: TGTGCCAGCAGTGAAGGGGCAGGGCTGGACTATGGCTACACCTTC. Residues: CASSEGAGLDYGYTF.

V usage is TRBV19 and J usage is TRBJ2-5; tentatively, D is TRBD2 (6 bases). Deletions cut 6 bases from V and 4 bases from J, with 12 bases between. In germline, CDR1 is LNHDA, CDR2 SQIVND (reference sequence). The CDR3 contains 13 residues. Here the CDR3 DNA reads TGTGCCAGTAGATCGGGACTTCGAGAGACCCAGTACTTC. It specifies CASRSGLRETQYF.

The chain couples TRBV29-1 to TRBJ1-5; D perhaps matches TRBD1 (6 bases). Per germline, CDR1 SQVTM and CDR2 ANQGSEA. Trimming took 1 base from V and 3 from J, leaving 7 bases between them. This CDR3 contains 13 residues. This chain's CDR3 is CSVEVGANQPQHF. The CDR3 nucleotides are TGCAGCGTTGAAGTGGGGGCCAATCAGCCCCAGCATTTT.